This TCR beta chain derives from a study of control samples from healthy donors and cancer patients. Measured with immunoSEQ multiplex PCR; TCRdb has only the in-frame clones, and not every one. This sample yields about 94,000 clones, of which 90% are seen a single time; about 4% belongs to the top ten. This clonotype originated in a woman between 18 and 30 years old in good health. The sequenced material came from blood.

DNA of the CDR3: TGTGCCAGCAGTTTTCCAGCGGGGGGATCAGATACGCAGTATTTT. Protein: CASSFPAGGSDTQYF. The chain uses TRBV28 and TRBJ2-3, with TRBD2 identical over 9 bases. The CDR3 covers 15 residues. In germline, CDR1 is MDHEN, CDR2 SYDVKM. The V segment lost 3 bases and the J segment 4 bases; nucleotides outside the gene matches: 5. The entire variable domain, with the rest obtained from reference TRBV28 and TRBJ2-3, is as follows: DVKVTQSSRYLVKRTGEKVFLECVQDMDHENMFWYRQDPGLGLRLIYFSYDVKMKEKGDIPEGYSVSREKKERFSLILESASTNQTSMYLCASSFPAGGSDTQYFGPGTRLTVL.